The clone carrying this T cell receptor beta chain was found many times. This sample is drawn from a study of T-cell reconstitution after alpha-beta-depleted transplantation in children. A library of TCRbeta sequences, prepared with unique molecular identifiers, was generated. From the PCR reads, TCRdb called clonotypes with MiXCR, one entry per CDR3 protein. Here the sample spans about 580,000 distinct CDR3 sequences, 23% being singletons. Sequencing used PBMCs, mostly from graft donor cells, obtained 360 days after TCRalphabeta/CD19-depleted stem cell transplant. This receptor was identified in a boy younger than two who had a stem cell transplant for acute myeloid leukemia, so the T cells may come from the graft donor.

As DNA, the CDR3 is TGTGCCAGCAGCTTAACCCTGGGGTTCCAAGAGACCCAGTACTTC. It encodes CASSLTLGFQETQYF. V is TRBV7-9 and J is TRBJ2-5; D ambiguous. Per the germline V gene, CDR1 is SEHNR and CDR2 is FQNEAQ (reference sequence). This CDR3 is 15 amino acids long. V was shortened by 2 bases and J by 1 base, with 11 bases between the two germline ends.